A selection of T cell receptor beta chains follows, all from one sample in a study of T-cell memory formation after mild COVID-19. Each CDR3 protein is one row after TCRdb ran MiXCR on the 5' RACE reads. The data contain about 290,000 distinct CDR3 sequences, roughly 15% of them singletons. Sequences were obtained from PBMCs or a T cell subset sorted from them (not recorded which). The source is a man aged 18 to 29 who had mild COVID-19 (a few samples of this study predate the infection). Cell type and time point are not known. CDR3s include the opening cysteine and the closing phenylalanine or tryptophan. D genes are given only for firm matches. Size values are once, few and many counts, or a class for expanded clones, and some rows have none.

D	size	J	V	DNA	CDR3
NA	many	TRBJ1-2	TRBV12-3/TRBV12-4	TGTGCCAGCAGTTTAGCGCCGGTTGCCATTACGGACCATGGCTACACCTTC	CASSLAPVAITDHGYTF
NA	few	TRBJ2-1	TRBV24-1	TGTGCCACCAGTCCAGGGGACAATGAGCAGTTCTTC	CATSPGDNEQFF
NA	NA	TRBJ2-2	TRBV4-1	TGCGCCAGCAGCCTTCGGTCGGCCACCGGGGAGCTGTTTTTT	CASSLRSATGELFF
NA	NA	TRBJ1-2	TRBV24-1	TGTGCCACCAGTGAGAGACAGAACTATGGCTACACCTTC	CATSERQNYGYTF
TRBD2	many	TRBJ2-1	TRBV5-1	TGCGCCAGCAGCGATTTGACTAGCGGGGGGGCCCATGAGCAGTTCTTC	CASSDLTSGGAHEQFF
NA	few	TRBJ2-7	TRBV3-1	TGTGCCAGCAGCCAGAGGCCGACTAGTTCCTACGAGCAGTACTTC	CASSQRPTSSYEQYF
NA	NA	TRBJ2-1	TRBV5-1	TGCGCCAGCAGCCCCTCTGGGGTTTCTGGTGAGCAGTTCTTC	CASSPSGVSGEQFF
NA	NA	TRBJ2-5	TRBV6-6	TGTGCCAGCAGGCCCGCCGGTGGGGGTGGAGAGACCCAGTACTTC	CASRPAGGGGETQYF
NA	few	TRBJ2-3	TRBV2	TGTGCCAGTCGGGTCGGGGGTACGCAGTATTTT	CASRVGGTQYF
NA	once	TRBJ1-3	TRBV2	TGTGCCAGCCCCCCCTCGGCGGGCTCTGGAAACACCATATATTTT	CASPPSAGSGNTIYF
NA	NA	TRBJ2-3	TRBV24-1	TGTGCCACCAGTGACCAAACCCGCGAAAGGGATACGCAGTATTTT	CATSDQTRERDTQYF
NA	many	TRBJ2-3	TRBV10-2	TGCGCCAGCAGTGTCCGGGCAGATACGCAGTATTTT	CASSVRADTQYF
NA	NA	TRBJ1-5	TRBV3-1	TGTGCCAGCAGCCAGGGGCTGCACAGCAATCAGCCCCAGCATTTT	CASSQGLHSNQPQHF
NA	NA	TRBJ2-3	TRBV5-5	TGTGCCAGCAGCTTGACCGACAGAGGCACAGATACGCAGTATTTT	CASSLTDRGTDTQYF
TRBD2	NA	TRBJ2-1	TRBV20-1	TGCAGTGCTAGAGGACTAGCTTACTCCTACAATGAGCAGTTCTTC	CSARGLAYSYNEQFF
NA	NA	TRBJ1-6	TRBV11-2	TGTGCCAGCAGCTTAGATGAGTGGGACCGAGTCAATTCACCCCTCCACTTT	CASSLDEWDRVNSPLHF
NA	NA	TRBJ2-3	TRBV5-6	TGTGCCAGCAGCTTATATGAAACCTCAGATACGCAGTATTTT	CASSLYETSDTQYF
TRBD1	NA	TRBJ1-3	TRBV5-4	TGTGCCAGCAGCTCCAGACAGGGAGGGGGAAACACCATATATTTT	CASSSRQGGGNTIYF
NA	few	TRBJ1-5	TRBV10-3	TGTGCCATCAGTACAGGGTCCCAGGGCAATCAGCCCCAGCATTTT	CAISTGSQGNQPQHF
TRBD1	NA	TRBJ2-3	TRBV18	TGTGCCAGCTCACCAGCGACAGGGGGCTTCGACACGCAGTATTTT	CASSPATGGFDTQYF